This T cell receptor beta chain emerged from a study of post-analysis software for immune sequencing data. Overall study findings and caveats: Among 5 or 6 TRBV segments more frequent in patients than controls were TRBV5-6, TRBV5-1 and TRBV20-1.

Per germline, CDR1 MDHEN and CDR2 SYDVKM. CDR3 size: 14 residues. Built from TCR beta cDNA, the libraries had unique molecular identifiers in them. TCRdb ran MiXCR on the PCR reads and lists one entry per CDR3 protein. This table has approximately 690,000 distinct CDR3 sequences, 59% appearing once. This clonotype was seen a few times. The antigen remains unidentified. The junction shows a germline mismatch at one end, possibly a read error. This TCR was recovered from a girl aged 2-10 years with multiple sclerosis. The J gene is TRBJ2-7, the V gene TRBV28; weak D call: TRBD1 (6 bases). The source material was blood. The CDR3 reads CASSDLTGSYEQYF. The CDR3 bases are TGTGCTAGCAGCGATTTAACAGGGTCCTACGAGCAGTACTTC. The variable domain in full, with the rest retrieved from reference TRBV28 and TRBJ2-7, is DVKVTQSSRYLVKRTGEKVFLECVQDMDHENMFWYRQDPGLGLRLIYFSYDVKMKEKGDIPEGYSVSREKKERFSLILESASTNQTSMYLCASSDLTGSYEQYFGPGTRLTVT.